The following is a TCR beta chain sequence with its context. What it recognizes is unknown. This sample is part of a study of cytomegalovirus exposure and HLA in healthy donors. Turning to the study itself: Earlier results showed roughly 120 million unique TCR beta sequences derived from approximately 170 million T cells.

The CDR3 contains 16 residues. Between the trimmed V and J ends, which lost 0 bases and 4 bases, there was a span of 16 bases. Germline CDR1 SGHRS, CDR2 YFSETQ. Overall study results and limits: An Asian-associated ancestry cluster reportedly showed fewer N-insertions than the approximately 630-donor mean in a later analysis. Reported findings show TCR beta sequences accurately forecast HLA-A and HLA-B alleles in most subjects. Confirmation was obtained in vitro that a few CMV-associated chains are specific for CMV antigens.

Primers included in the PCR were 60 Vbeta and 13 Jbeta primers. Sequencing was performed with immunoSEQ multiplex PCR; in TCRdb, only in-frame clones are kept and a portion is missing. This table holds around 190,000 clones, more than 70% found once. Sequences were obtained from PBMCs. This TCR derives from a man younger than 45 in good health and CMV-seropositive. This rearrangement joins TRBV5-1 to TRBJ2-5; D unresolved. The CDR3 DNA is TGCGCCAGCAGCTTGGCCACAGAGTGGCCACGAGAGACCCAGTACTTC. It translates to CASSLATEWPRETQYF.